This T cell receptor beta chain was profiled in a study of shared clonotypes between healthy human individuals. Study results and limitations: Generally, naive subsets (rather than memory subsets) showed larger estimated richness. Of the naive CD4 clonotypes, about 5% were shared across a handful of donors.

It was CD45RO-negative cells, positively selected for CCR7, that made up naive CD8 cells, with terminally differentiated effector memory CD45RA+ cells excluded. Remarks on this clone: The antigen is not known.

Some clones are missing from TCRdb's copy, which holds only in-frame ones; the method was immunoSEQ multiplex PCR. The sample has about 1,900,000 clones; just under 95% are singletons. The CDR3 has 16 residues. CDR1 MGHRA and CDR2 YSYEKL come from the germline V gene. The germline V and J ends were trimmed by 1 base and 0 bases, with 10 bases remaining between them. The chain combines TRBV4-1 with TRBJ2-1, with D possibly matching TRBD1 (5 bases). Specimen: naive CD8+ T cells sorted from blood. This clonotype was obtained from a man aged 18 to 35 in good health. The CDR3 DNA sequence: TGCGCCAGCAGCCAAGTTCAGGGATCCTCCTACAATGAGCAGTTCTTC. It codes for CASSQVQGSSYNEQFF.